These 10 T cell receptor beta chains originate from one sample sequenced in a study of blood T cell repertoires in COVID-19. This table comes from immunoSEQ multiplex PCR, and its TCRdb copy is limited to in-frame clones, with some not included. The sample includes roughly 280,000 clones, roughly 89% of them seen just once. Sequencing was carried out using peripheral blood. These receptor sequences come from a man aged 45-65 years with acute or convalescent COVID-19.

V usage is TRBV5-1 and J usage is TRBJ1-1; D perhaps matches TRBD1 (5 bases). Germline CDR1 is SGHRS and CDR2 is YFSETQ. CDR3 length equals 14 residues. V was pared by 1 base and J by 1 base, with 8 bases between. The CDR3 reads CASSLQGWNTEAFF. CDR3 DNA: TGCGCCAGCAGCTTGCAGGGATGGAACACTGAAGCTTTCTTT. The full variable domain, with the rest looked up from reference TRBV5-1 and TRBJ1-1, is KAGVTQTPRYLIKTRGQQVTLSCSPISGHRSVSWYQQTPGQGLQFLFEYFSETQRNKGNFPGRFSGRQFSNSRSEMNVSTLELGDSALYLCASSLQGWNTEAFFGQGTRLTVV.

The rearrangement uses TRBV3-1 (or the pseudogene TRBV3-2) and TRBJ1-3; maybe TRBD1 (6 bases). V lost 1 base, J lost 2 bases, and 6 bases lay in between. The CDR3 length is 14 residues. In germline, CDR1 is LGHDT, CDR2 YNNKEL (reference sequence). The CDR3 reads CASSQGTAGNTIYF. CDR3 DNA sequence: TGTGCCAGCAGCCAAGGGACAGCTGGAAACACCATATATTTT.

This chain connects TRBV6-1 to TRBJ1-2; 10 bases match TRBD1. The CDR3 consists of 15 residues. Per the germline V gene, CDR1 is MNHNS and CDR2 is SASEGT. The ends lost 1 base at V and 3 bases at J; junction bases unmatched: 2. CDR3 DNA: TGTGCCAGCAGTGAAGGACAGGGGGCACACTATGGCTACACCTTC. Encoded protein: CASSEGQGAHYGYTF.

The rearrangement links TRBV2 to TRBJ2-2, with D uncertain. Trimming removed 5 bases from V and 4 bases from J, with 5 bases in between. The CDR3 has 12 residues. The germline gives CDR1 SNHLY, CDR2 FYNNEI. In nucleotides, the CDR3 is TGTGCCAGCAGTCCCCTCACCGGGGAGCTGTTTTTT. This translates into CASSPLTGELFF. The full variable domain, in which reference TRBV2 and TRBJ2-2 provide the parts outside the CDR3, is EPEVTQTPSHQVTQMGQEVILRCVPISNHLYFYWYRQILGQKVEFLVSFYNNEISEKSEIFDDQFSVERPDGSNFTLKIRSTKLEDSAMYFCASSPLTGELFFGEGSRLTVL.

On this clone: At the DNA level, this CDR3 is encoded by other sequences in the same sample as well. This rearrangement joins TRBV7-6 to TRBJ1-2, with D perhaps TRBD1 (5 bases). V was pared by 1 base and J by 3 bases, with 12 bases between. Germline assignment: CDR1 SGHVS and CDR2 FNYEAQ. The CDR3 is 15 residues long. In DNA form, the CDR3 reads TGTGCCAGCAGCTTAGGGCCAACGGGGGACTATGGCTACACCTTC. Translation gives CASSLGPTGDYGYTF.

The CDR3 bases are TGTGCCAGCAGTGAAGGGACTCACCCCCTGGGCGATCAGCCCCAGCATTTT. Protein sequence: CASSEGTHPLGDQPQHF. This chain uses TRBV2 with TRBJ1-5; D unclear. The CDR3 contains 17 residues. The V gene lost 1 base and the J gene lost 5 bases, with 18 bases spanning the gap. CDR1 is SNHLY and CDR2 is FYNNEI in the germline V gene.

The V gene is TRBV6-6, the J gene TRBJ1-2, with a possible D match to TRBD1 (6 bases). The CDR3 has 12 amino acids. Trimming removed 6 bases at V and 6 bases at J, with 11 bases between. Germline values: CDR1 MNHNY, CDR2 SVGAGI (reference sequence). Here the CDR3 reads CASSAYRDGYTF. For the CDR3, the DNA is TGTGCCAGCAGCGCATACAGGGATGGCTACACCTTC.

Written as DNA, the CDR3 is TGTGCCAGCAGCCCAGTCGGGGGATACGGCACTGAAGCTTTCTTT. Translation: CASSPVGGYGTEAFF. The rearrangement joins TRBV9 to TRBJ1-1; a possible D gene is TRBD1 (5 bases). There are 15 residues in the CDR3. Germline assignment: CDR1 SGDLS and CDR2 YYNGEE. V was trimmed by 4 bases and J by 4 bases, leaving 17 bases between them.

CDR3 sequence: CASSLGATGQETQYF. The CDR3 DNA reads TGCGCCAGCAGCTTGGGGGCGACAGGCCAAGAGACCCAGTACTTC. This chain joins TRBV5-1 and TRBJ2-5; D is perhaps TRBD1 (6 bases). CDR1 is SGHRS, CDR2 YFSETQ, per germline. The CDR3 extends over 15 amino acids. Trimming shortened V by 0 bases and J by 1 base, and 10 bases separated the two germline ends.

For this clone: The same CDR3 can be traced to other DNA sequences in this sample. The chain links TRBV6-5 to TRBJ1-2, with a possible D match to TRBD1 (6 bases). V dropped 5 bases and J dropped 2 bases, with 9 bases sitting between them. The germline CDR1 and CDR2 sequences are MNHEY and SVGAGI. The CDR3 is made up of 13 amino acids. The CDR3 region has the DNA TGTGCCAGCAGTATGGACAGCAACTATGGCTACACCTTC. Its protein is CASSMDSNYGYTF.